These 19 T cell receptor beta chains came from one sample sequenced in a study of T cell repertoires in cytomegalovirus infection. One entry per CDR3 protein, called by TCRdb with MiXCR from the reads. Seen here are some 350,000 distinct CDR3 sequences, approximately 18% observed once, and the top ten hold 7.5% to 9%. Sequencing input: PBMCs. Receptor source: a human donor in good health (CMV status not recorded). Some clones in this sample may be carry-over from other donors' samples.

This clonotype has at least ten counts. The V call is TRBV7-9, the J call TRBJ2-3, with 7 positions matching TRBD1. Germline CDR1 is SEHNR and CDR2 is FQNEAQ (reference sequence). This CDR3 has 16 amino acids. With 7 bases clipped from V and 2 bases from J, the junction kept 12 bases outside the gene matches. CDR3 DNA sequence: TGTGCCAGCACCACCCGGCAGGGGGAGATCACAGATACGCAGTATTTT. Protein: CASTTRQGEITDTQYF.

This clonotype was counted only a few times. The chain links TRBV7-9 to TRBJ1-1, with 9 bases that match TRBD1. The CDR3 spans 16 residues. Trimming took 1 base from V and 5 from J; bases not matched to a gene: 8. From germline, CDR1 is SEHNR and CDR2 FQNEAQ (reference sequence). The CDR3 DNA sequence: TGTGCCAGCAGCTTAGTCGGGACAGGGCCTTGGACTGAAGCTTTCTTT. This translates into CASSLVGTGPWTEAFF. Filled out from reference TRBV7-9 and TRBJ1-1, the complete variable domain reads DTGVSQNPRHKITKRGQNVTFRCDPISEHNRLYWYRQTLGQGPEFLTYFQNEAQLEKSRLLSDRFSAERPKGSFSTLEIQRTEQGDSAMYLCASSLVGTGPWTEAFFGQGTRLTVV.

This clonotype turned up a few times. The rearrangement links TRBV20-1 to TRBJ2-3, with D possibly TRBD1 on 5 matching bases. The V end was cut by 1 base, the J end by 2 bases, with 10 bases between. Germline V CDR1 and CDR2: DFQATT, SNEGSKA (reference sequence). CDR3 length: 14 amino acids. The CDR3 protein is CSARVGLNTDTQYF. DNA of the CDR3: TGCAGTGCTAGAGTGGGGCTTAACACAGATACGCAGTATTTT.

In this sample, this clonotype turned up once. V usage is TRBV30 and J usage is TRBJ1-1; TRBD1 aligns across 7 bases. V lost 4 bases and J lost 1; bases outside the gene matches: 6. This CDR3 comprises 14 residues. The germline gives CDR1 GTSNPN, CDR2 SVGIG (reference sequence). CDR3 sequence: CAWTPGTANTEAFF. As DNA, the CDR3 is TGTGCCTGGACTCCCGGGACAGCGAACACTGAAGCTTTCTTT.

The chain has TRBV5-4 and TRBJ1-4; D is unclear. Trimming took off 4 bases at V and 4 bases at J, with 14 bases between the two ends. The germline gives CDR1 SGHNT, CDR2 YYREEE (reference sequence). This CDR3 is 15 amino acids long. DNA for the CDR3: TGTGCCAGCAGCCGGGGAGGGATAGATAATGAAAAACTGTTTTTT. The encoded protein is CASSRGGIDNEKLFF.

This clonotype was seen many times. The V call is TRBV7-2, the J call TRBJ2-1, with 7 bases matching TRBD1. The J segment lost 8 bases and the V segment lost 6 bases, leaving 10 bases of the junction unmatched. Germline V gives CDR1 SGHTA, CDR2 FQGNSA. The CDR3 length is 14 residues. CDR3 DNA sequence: TGTGCCAGCAGGCCGCACAGGGGTAGGTATGAGCAGTTCTTC. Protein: CASRPHRGRYEQFF.

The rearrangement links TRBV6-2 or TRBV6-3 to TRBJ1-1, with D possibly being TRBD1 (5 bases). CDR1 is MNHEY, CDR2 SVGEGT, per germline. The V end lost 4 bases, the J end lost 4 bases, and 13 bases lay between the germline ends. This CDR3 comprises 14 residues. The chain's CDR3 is CASSWDSLGTEAFF. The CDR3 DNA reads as TGTGCCAGCAGTTGGGACTCTTTGGGCACTGAAGCTTTCTTT.

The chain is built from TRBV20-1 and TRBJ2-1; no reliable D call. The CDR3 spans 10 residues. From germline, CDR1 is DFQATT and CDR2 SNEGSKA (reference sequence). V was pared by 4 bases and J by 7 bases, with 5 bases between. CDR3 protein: CSANMNEQFF. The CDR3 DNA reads TGCAGTGCTAATATGAATGAGCAGTTCTTC.

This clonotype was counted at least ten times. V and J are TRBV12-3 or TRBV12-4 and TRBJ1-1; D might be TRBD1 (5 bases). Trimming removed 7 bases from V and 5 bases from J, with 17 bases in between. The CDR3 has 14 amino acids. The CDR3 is CASTLDTAGTEAFF. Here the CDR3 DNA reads TGTGCCAGCACCTTGGACACGGCGGGGACTGAAGCTTTCTTT.

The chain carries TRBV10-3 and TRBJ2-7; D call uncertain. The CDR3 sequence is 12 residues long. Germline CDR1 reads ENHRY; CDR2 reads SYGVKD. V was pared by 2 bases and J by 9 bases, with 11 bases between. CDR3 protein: CAISENAVRQYF. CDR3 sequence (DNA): TGTGCCATCAGTGAGAATGCGGTTCGGCAGTACTTC.

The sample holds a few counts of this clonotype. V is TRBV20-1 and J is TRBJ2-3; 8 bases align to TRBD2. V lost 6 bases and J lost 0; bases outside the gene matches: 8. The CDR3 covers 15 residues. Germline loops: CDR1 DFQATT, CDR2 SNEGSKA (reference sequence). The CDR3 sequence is CSAVPSSGSTDTQYF. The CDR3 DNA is TGCAGTGCCGTACCGTCTAGCGGGAGCACAGATACGCAGTATTTT.

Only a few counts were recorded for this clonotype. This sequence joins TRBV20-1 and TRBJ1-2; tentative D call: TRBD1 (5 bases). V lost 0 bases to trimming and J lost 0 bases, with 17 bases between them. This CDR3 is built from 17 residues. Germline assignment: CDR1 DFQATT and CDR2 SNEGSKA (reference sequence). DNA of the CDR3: TGCAGTGCTAGAGATTTTACAGACAGAAGGACTAACTATGGCTACACCTTC. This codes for CSARDFTDRRTNYGYTF.

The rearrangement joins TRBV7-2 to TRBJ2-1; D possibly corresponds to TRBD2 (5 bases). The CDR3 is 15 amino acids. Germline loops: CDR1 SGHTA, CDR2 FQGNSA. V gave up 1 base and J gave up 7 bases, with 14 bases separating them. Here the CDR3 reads CASSLVGLASNEQFF. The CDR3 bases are TGTGCCAGCAGCTTAGTTGGTCTAGCAAGTAATGAGCAGTTCTTC.

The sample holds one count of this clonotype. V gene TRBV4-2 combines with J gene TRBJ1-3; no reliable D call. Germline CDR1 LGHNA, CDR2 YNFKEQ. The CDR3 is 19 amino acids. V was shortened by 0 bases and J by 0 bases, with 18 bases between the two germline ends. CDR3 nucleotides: TGTGCCAGCAGCCAAGATGCGTCGAAGGGAGAAGGCTCTGGAAACACCATATATTTT. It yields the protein CASSQDASKGEGSGNTIYF.

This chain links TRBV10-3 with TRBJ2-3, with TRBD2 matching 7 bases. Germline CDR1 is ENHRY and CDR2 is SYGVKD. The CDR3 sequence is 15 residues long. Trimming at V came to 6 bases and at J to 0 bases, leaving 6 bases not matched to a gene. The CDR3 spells CAISLAAPSTDTQYF. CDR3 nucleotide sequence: TGTGCCATCAGCCTAGCGGCACCAAGCACAGATACGCAGTATTTT.

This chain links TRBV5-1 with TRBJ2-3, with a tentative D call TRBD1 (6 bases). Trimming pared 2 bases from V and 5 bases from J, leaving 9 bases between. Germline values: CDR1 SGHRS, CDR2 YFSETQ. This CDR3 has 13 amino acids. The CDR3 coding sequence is TGCGCCAGCAGCTTTGGCAGGGGAGATACGCAGTATTTT. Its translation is CASSFGRGDTQYF. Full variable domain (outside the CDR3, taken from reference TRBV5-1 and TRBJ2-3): KAGVTQTPRYLIKTRGQQVTLSCSPISGHRSVSWYQQTPGQGLQFLFEYFSETQRNKGNFPGRFSGRQFSNSRSEMNVSTLELGDSALYLCASSFGRGDTQYFGPGTRLTVL.

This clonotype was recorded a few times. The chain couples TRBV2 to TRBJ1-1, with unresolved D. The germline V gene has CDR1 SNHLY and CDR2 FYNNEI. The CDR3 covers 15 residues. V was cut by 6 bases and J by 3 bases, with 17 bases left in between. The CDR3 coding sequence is TGTGCCAGCAGAGGTAGTAGGTTGAGTTACACTGAAGCTTTCTTT. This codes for CASRGSRLSYTEAFF.

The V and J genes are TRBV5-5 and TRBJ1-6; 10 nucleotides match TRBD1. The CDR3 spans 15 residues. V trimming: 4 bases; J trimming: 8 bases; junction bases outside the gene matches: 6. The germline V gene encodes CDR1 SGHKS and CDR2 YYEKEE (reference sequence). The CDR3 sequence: CASSPTGTGDSPLHF. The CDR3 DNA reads TGTGCCAGCAGCCCGACCGGGACAGGGGATTCACCCCTCCACTTT.

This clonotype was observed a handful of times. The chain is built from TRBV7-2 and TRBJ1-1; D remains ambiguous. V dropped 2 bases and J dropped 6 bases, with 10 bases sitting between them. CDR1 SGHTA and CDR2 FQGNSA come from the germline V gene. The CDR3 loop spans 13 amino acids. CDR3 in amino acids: CASSLTPGPEAFF. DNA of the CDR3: TGTGCCAGCAGCTTAACCCCCGGGCCTGAAGCTTTCTTT.